This entry features one T cell receptor (beta chain) sequence. This entry is derived from a study of blood T cell repertoires in COVID-19. About the study: Sites across the United States, Italy and Spain contributed samples from acute and convalescent COVID-19.

V lost 6 bases and J 3 bases, leaving 32 bases between the germline ends. This CDR3 contains 20 residues. The germline CDR1 and CDR2 sequences are MDHEN and SYDVKM. Sequencing was performed with immunoSEQ multiplex PCR; in TCRdb, only in-frame clones are kept and a portion is missing. The sample includes approximately 220,000 clones, about 80% seen only once; the top ten take roughly 4.8%. Recruitment covered over 20 US areas and drew participants whose ages spanned roughly 18 to 95 years. The sequence was collected from a woman between 45 and 60 years old who had been exposed to COVID-19. The sequenced sample consisted of PBMCs or T cells enriched from blood (not recorded which). The V gene is TRBV28, the J gene TRBJ1-1; TRBD1 is a possible D gene (5 bases). CDR3 in DNA: TGTGCCAGCAGCCGCTATCTTAGTCCAGTCTTCGGGGGTAAGGACACTGAAGCTTTCTTT. Its translation: CASSRYLSPVFGGKDTEAFF.